The next 20 T cell receptor beta chains were all read from a single sample in a study of cytomegalovirus exposure and HLA in healthy donors listed by TCRdb under 2017. The library was prepared using the immunoSEQ multiplex PCR assay. For the multiplex PCR, a mixture combining 60 forward primers for TCR Vbeta segments and 13 reverse primers for TCR Jbeta segments was used. The immuneACCESS repertoire file appears here via TCRdb, limited to in-frame rearrangements. These files lack a portion of the clones; in checked studies, under half of the deficit traces to unresolved V genes, and the cause of the others is not known. This sample gives under 200,000 clones in total; roughly 80% of them show up just once. The ten top clones hold approximately 1.5% of the sample. Specimen: PBMCs. These receptors all stem from a woman under 30 in good health and CMV-seronegative.

This clone was seen only a few times. V gene TRBV11-3 combines with J gene TRBJ2-1; TRBD2 matches at 12 bases. Germline lookup yields CDR1 SGHNT and CDR2 YENEEA. Trimming removed 0 bases from V and 7 bases from J; junction bases left unmatched: 7. The CDR3 has 17 amino acids. CDR3 sequence: CASSLDRTSGILNEQFF. As DNA, the CDR3 is TGTGCCAGCAGCTTAGATAGGACTAGCGGGATTCTAAATGAGCAGTTCTTC.

This chain joins TRBV29-1 and TRBJ2-7, with D maybe TRBD1 (5 bases). The CDR3 totals 11 residues. Deletions cut 4 bases from V and 2 bases from J, with 6 bases between. Germline V gives CDR1 SQVTM, CDR2 ANQGSEA. The CDR3 is CSVGQTYEQYF. For the CDR3, the DNA is TGCAGCGTTGGACAGACCTACGAGCAGTACTTC.

The chain employs TRBV10-1 and TRBJ2-2; TRBD2 matches at 15 bases. V was clipped by 3 bases and J by 3 bases; unmatched bases: 5. The germline V gene has CDR1 WNHNN and CDR2 SYGVQD (reference sequence). The length of the CDR3 is 18 residues. The chain's CDR3 is CASSDGLAGGLDTGELFF. The CDR3 nucleotides are TGCGCCAGCAGTGATGGACTAGCGGGAGGGTTGGACACCGGGGAGCTGTTTTTT.

The chain carries TRBV28 and TRBJ2-5; the match to TRBD2 covers 10 bases. The length of the CDR3 is 15 residues. The V gene's germline CDR1 is MDHEN and CDR2 SYDVKM. The V segment lost 5 bases and the J segment 5 bases; nucleotides outside the gene matches: 8. The CDR3, as DNA: TGTGCCAGCAGTGAGTGGACTAGCGGCGTGGAGACCCAGTACTTC. It yields the protein CASSEWTSGVETQYF.

The gene calls are TRBV19 and TRBJ2-2; the D gene is possibly TRBD1 (6 bases). The CDR3 has 14 amino acids. V lost 6 bases and J lost 2, with 10 bases in between. Germline loops: CDR1 LNHDA, CDR2 SQIVND (reference sequence). The CDR3 region is CASSIRGNTGELFF. The CDR3 DNA reads as TGTGCCAGTAGCATCAGGGGTAACACCGGGGAGCTGTTTTTT.

The chain joins TRBV27 to TRBJ2-1; weak D call: TRBD1 (5 bases). This CDR3 comprises 16 residues. Germline V CDR1 and CDR2: MNHEY, SMNVEV (reference sequence). V shed 5 bases and J shed 1 base, with 15 bases lying between them. The CDR3 spells CASSRPDTLSYNEQFF. DNA for the CDR3: TGTGCCAGCAGTCGCCCGGACACACTGTCCTACAATGAGCAGTTCTTC.

The chain employs TRBV4-1 and TRBJ1-1; D is unresolved. This CDR3 comprises 14 residues. The germline V gene encodes CDR1 MGHRA and CDR2 YSYEKL. Trimming shortened V by 1 base and J by 6 bases, and 12 bases separated the two germline ends. The CDR3 sequence is CASSQGQVGSEAFF. CDR3 nucleotides: TGCGCCAGCAGCCAAGGGCAGGTTGGGTCTGAAGCTTTCTTT.

This clone was seen just once. V and J are TRBV7-9 and TRBJ2-2; 11 bases agree with TRBD2. The length of the CDR3 is 16 residues. V gave up 6 bases and J gave up 8 bases; unmatched junction bases: 11. CDR1 SEHNR and CDR2 FQNEAQ come from the germline V gene (reference sequence). The CDR3 nucleotides are TGTGCCAGCAGTAACAGGCTAGCGGGAGGTTCAGGGGAGCTGTTTTTT. Its translation: CASSNRLAGGSGELFF.

The V and J genes are TRBV30 and TRBJ2-7; D is possibly TRBD1 (5 bases). With 0 bases removed from V and 6 bases from J, the gap between germline ends came to 12 bases. The germline V gene encodes CDR1 GTSNPN and CDR2 SVGIG (reference sequence). This CDR3 region has 13 residues. The CDR3 sequence is CAWSVGEPSEQYF. DNA of the CDR3: TGTGCCTGGAGTGTAGGGGAACCATCCGAGCAGTACTTC.

This chain links TRBV7-9 with TRBJ2-3; 12 bases map to TRBD1. Per the germline V gene, CDR1 is SEHNR and CDR2 is FQNEAQ (reference sequence). The length of the CDR3 is 16 residues. The ends lost 1 base at V and 5 bases at J; junction bases unmatched: 4. CDR3 sequence (DNA): TGTGCCAGCAGCTTAGGGGACAGGGGGCCGGGAGATACGCAGTATTTT. It encodes CASSLGDRGPGDTQYF. Full variable domain (missing parts from reference TRBV7-9 and TRBJ2-3): DTGVSQNPRHKITKRGQNVTFRCDPISEHNRLYWYRQTLGQGPEFLTYFQNEAQLEKSRLLSDRFSAERPKGSFSTLEIQRTEQGDSAMYLCASSLGDRGPGDTQYFGPGTRLTVL.

DNA for the CDR3: TGTGCCAGCAGTTACCTGCTGCAGGCGTACACCGGGGAGCTGTTTTTT. Amino acids: CASSYLLQAYTGELFF. The rearrangement links TRBV28 to TRBJ2-2, with unresolved D. V shed 4 bases and J shed 3 bases, with 15 bases lying between them. The CDR3 extends over 16 amino acids. The germline V gene encodes CDR1 MDHEN and CDR2 SYDVKM.

V usage is TRBV5-6 and J usage is TRBJ1-6; no reliable D call. The germline V gene has CDR1 SGHDT and CDR2 YYEEEE. Trimming took off 1 base at V and 7 bases at J, with 12 bases between the two ends. The CDR3 is 15 residues long. The CDR3 DNA follows: TGTGCCAGCAGCTTGAGTGCGACTGGAAATTCACCCCTCCACTTT. Encoded protein: CASSLSATGNSPLHF. The full variable domain, in which reference TRBV5-6 and TRBJ1-6 provide the parts outside the CDR3, is DAGVTQSPTHLIKTRGQQVTLRCSPKSGHDTVSWYQQALGQGPQFIFQYYEEEERQRGNFPDRFSGHQFPNYSSELNVNALLLGDSALYLCASSLSATGNSPLHFGNGTRLTVT.

The CDR3 region is CATSRDRGGQETQYF. The DNA for the CDR3 is TGTGCCACCAGCAGAGATAGGGGGGGACAAGAGACCCAGTACTTC. This chain uses TRBV15 with TRBJ2-5; possibly TRBD2 for D (7 bases). Germline values: CDR1 LNHNV, CDR2 YYDKDF (reference sequence). Trimming removed 0 bases at V and 2 bases at J, with 10 bases between. The CDR3 is made up of 15 amino acids.

The chain couples TRBV7-2 to TRBJ1-6; no reliable D call. From germline, CDR1 is SGHTA and CDR2 FQGNSA. Trimming took 8 bases from V and 12 from J, leaving 14 bases between them. CDR3 length equals 12 residues. The chain's CDR3 is CASRRSAEPLHF. CDR3 DNA: TGTGCCAGCCGCCGCTCCGCGGAACCCCTCCACTTT.

The V call is TRBV5-4, the J call TRBJ1-1; the match to TRBD1 covers 9 bases. With 9 bases clipped from V and 5 bases from J, the junction kept 11 bases outside the gene matches. The V gene's germline CDR1 is SGHNT and CDR2 YYREEE (reference sequence). This CDR3 contains 14 residues. The CDR3: CATKYRGRDTEAFF. CDR3 sequence (DNA): TGTGCCACAAAGTACAGGGGGCGGGATACTGAAGCTTTCTTT.

This clone was seen more than once but under ten times. The chain recombines TRBV11-2 with TRBJ2-5; possible D gene TRBD1, 5 bases. Germline lookup yields CDR1 SGHAT and CDR2 FQNNGV. The CDR3 has 16 residues. V lost 4 bases to trimming and J lost 5 bases, with 20 bases between them. The CDR3 bases are TGTGCCAGCAGCTCCTCCTCCACGATGCCAGGGGAGACCCAGTACTTC. Its protein is CASSSSSTMPGETQYF. The whole variable domain, remainder taken from reference TRBV11-2 and TRBJ2-5, is EAGVAQSPRYKIIEKRQSVAFWCNPISGHATLYWYQQILGQGPKLLIQFQNNGVVDDSQLPKDRFSAERLKGVDSTLKIQPAKLEDSAVYLCASSSSSTMPGETQYFGPGTRLLVL.

The chain links TRBV28 to TRBJ2-7, with 8 positions matching TRBD1. The length of the CDR3 is 18 residues. The V segment lost 4 bases and the J segment 7 bases; nucleotides outside the gene matches: 21. Germline values: CDR1 MDHEN, CDR2 SYDVKM. The CDR3 nucleotides read TGTGCCAGCAGTTCCTTCCGCGCTTCCTCAGGGGGCTATGGGGAGCAGTACTTC. This translates into CASSSFRASSGGYGEQYF.

The DNA for the CDR3 is TGTGCCAGCAGTTTGGGGGGGAGCAATCAGCCCCAGCATTTT. Amino acids: CASSLGGSNQPQHF. This chain uses TRBV27 with TRBJ1-5; D is possibly TRBD1 (5 bases). Germline CDR1 MNHEY, CDR2 SMNVEV (reference sequence). Between the trimmed V and J ends, which lost 3 bases and 1 base, there was a span of 7 bases. This CDR3 region has 14 residues.

The chain joins TRBV27 to TRBJ1-4; 9 nucleotides match TRBD1. The CDR3 is 16 amino acids. V was pared by 2 bases and J by 10 bases, with 11 bases of the junction left unmatched. The germline gives CDR1 MNHEY, CDR2 SMNVEV (reference sequence). CDR3 in amino acids: CASSLMMGQGYGKLFF. DNA of the CDR3: TGTGCCAGCAGTTTAATGATGGGACAGGGATACGGAAAACTGTTTTTT.

This sequence joins TRBV7-2 and TRBJ2-5; D unresolved. Trimming pared 2 bases from V and 7 bases from J, leaving 14 bases between. This CDR3 spans 14 amino acids. Germline lookup yields CDR1 SGHTA and CDR2 FQGNSA. This CDR3 reads CASSLTPPSGTQYF. CDR3 coding DNA: TGTGCCAGCAGCTTAACCCCCCCATCAGGGACCCAGTACTTC. The whole variable domain, filled in from reference TRBV7-2 and TRBJ2-5, reads GAGVSQSPSNKVTEKGKDVELRCDPISGHTALYWYRQSLGQGLEFLIYFQGNSAPDKSGLPSDRFSAERTGGSVSTLTIQRTQQEDSAVYLCASSLTPPSGTQYFGPGTRLLVL.